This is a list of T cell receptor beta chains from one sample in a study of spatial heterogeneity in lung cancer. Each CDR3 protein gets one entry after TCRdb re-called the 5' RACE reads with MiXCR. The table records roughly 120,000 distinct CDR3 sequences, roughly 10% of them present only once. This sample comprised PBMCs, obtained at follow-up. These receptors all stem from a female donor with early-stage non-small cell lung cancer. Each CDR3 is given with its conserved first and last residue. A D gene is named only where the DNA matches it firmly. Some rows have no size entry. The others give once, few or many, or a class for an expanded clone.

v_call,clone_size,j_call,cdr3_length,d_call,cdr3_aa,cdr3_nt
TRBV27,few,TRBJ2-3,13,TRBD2,CASSPSGRDTQYF,TGTGCCAGCAGTCCAAGCGGGAGAGATACGCAGTATTTT
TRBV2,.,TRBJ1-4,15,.,CASSEKRTVKEKLFF,TGTGCCAGCAGTGAAAAGAGAACAGTAAAGGAAAAACTGTTTTTT
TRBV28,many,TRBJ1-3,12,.,CASNGLGNTIYF,TGTGCCAGTAACGGTCTTGGAAACACCATATATTTT
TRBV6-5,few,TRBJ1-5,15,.,CASSRDPALNQPQHF,TGTGCCAGCAGCCGGGACCCCGCCTTGAATCAGCCCCAGCATTTT
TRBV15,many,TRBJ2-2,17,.,CATSRDRGSFNTGELFF,TGTGCCACCAGCAGAGACAGGGGATCTTTTAACACCGGGGAGCTGTTTTTT
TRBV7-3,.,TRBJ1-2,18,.,CASSLTAGSGPDAYGYTF,TGTGCCAGCAGCTTAACGGCGGGCTCCGGGCCAGATGCCTATGGCTACACCTTC
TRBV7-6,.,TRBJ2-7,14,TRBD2,CASSSLLLAGEQYF,TGTGCCAGCAGCTCCCTACTCTTAGCGGGGGAGCAGTACTTC
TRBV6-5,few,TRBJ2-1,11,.,CASSYLQEQFF,TGTGCCAGCAGTTACCTCCAGGAGCAGTTCTTC
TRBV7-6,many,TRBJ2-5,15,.,CASSLAWQPPRTQYF,TGTGCCAGCAGCTTAGCGTGGCAACCTCCAAGGACCCAGTACTTC
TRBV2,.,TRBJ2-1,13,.,CASAGTSNNEQFF,TGTGCCAGCGCAGGGACATCGAACAATGAGCAGTTCTTC
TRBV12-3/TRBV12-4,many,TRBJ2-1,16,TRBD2,CASSLYGGSGYNEQFF,TGTGCCAGCAGTTTATACGGCGGGAGTGGGTACAATGAGCAGTTCTTC
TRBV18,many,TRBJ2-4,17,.,CASSQKVSEGQRNIQYF,TGTGCCAGCTCACAAAAAGTGAGCGAAGGACAGAGAAACATTCAGTACTTC
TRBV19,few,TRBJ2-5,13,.,CASRRENQETQYF,TGTGCCAGTAGGAGGGAGAACCAAGAGACCCAGTACTTC
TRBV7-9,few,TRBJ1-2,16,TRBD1,CASSPRTGELNYGYTF,TGTGCCAGCAGCCCTCGGACAGGGGAGCTTAACTATGGCTACACCTTC
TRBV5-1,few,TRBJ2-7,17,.,CASSLSEGLLTAYEQYF,TGCGCCAGCAGCTTGTCAGAAGGCCTTCTCACGGCCTACGAGCAGTACTTC
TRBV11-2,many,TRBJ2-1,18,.,CASSLDGAASFFYNEQFF,TGTGCCAGCAGCTTAGATGGGGCAGCCTCATTCTTCTACAATGAGCAGTTCTTC
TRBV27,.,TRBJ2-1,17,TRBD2,CASSTGRGETKHNEQFF,TGTGCCAGCAGTACCGGCCGGGGGGAAACAAAACACAATGAGCAGTTCTTC
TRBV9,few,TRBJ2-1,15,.,CASSVFAGPYNEQFF,TGTGCCAGCAGCGTTTTCGCGGGACCCTACAATGAGCAGTTCTTC
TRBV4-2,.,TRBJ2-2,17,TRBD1,CASSQVSLGQYTGELFF,TGTGCCAGCAGCCAAGTGAGCCTGGGACAGTACACCGGGGAGCTGTTTTTT
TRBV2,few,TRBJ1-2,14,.,CASRSGQANYGYTF,TGTGCCAGCAGATCGGGACAAGCTAACTATGGCTACACCTTC
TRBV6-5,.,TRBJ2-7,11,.,CASSYRDAQYF,TGTGCCAGCAGTTACAGGGACGCGCAGTACTTC
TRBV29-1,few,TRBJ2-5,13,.,CSVGHLGGETQYF,TGCAGCGTGGGACACCTGGGGGGGGAGACCCAGTACTTC
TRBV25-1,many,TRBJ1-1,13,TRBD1,CASSGQGNTEAFF,TGTGCCAGCAGTGGACAGGGGAACACTGAAGCTTTCTTT
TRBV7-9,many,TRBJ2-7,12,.,CASSSKAYEQYF,TGTGCCAGCAGCTCAAAGGCCTACGAGCAGTACTTC
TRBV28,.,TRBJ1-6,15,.,CASSLDGRNNSPLHF,TGTGCCAGCAGCCTCGATGGACGGAATAATTCACCCCTCCACTTT
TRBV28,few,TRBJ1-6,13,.,CASYRDRNSPLHF,TGTGCCAGTTACAGGGACCGAAATTCACCCCTCCACTTT
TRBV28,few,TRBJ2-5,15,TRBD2,CASSLRDYYQETQYF,TGTGCCAGCAGTCTCAGGGACTACTACCAAGAGACCCAGTACTTC
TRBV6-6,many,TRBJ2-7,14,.,CASSYSGTAYEQYF,TGTGCCAGCAGTTACAGCGGGACAGCCTACGAGCAGTACTTC
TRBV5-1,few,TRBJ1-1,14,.,CASSFSRLGTEAFF,TGCGCCAGCAGCTTTTCCCGGCTGGGGACTGAAGCTTTCTTT
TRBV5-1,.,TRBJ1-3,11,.,CASRVGETRYF,TGCGCCAGTAGGGTTGGGGAGACACGGTATTTT
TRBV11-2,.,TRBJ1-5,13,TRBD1,CASSRDREQPQHF,TGTGCCAGCAGCCGGGACAGGGAACAGCCCCAGCATTTT
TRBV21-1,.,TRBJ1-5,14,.,CASRPGQVDQPQHF,TGTGCCAGCAGACCCGGACAGGTGGATCAGCCCCAGCATTTT
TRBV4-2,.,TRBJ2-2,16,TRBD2,CASSLPGGSNTGELFF,TGTGCCAGCAGCCTTCCGGGAGGGTCGAACACCGGGGAGCTGTTTTTT
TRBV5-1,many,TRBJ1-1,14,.,CASSTRTANTEAFF,TGCGCCAGCAGCACCCGGACAGCGAACACTGAAGCTTTCTTT
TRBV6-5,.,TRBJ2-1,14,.,CASSYSTVWIEQFF,TGTGCCAGCAGTTACTCGACCGTATGGATTGAGCAGTTCTTC
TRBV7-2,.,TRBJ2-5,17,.,CASSPSRVRTDQETQYF,TGTGCCAGCAGCCCCAGTAGGGTAAGGACAGACCAAGAGACCCAGTACTTC